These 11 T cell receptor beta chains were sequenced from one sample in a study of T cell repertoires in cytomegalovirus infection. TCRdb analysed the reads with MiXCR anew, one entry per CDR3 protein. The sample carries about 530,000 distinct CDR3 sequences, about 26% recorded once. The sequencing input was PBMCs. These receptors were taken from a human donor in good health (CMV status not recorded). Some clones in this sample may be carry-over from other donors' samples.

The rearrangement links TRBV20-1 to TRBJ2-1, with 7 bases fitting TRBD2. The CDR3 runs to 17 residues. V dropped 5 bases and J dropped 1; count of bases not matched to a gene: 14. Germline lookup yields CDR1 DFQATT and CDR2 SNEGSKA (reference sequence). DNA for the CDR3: TGCAGTGCTCCGGGACTAAAGGGGCCGTTATCCTACAATGAGCAGTTCTTC. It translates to CSAPGLKGPLSYNEQFF.

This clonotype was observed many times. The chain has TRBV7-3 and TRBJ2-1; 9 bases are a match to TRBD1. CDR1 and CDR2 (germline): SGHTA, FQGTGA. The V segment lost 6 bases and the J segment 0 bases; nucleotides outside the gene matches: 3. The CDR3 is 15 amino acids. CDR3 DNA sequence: TGTGCCAGCAGTTGGACAGGGGCCTCCTACAATGAGCAGTTCTTC. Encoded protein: CASSWTGASYNEQFF.

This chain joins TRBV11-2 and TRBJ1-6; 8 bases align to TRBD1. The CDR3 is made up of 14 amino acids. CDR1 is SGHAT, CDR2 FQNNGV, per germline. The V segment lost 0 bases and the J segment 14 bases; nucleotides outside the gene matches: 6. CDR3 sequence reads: CASSLDGQGLSLHF. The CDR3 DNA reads TGTGCCAGCAGCTTAGATGGACAGGGACTTTCCCTCCACTTT.

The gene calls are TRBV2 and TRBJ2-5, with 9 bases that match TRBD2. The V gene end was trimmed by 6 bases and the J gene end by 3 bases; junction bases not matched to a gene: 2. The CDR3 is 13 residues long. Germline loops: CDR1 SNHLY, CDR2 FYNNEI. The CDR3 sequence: CASRGGREETQYF. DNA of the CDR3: TGTGCCAGCAGGGGCGGGAGGGAAGAGACCCAGTACTTC.

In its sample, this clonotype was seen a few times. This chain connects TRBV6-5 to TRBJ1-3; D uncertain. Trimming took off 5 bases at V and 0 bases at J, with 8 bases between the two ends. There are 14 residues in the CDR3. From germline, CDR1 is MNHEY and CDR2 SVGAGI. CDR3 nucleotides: TGTGCCAGCAGTACGCGGAACTCTGGAAACACCATATATTTT. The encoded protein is CASSTRNSGNTIYF.

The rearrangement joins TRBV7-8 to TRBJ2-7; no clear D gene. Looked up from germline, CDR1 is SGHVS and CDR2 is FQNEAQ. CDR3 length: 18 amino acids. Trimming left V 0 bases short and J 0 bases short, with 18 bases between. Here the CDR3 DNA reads TGTGCCAGCAGCTTAGCGCAGCTGGGGTTTGGCGACTCCTACGAGCAGTACGTC. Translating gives CASSLAQLGFGDSYEQYV.

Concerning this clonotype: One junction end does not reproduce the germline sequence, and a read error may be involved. CDR3 nucleotides: TGTGCCAGCAGCTTAGCCGCGCGAGATACGAAGTATTTT. It encodes CASSLAARDTKYF. The chain is built from TRBV11-3 and TRBJ2-3; no firm D call. Per the germline V gene, CDR1 is SGHNT and CDR2 is YENEEA. CDR3 length: 13 residues.

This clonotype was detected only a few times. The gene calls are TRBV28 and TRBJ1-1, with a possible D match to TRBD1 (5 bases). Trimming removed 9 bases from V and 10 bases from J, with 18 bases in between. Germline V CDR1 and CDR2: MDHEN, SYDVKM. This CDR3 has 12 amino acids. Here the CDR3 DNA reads TGTGCCAGTGTCGGATCGGGGGGGAGAGCTTTCTTT. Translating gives CASVGSGGRAFF.

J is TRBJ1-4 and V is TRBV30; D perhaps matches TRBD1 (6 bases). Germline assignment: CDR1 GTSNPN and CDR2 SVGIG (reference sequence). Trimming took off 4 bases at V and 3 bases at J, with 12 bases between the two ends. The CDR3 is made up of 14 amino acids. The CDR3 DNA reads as TGTGCCTGGAACCCGGGGGCGGCTAATGAAAAACTGTTTTTT. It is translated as CAWNPGAANEKLFF.

The CDR3 loop is CASSSREGGYEQYF. The DNA of the CDR3 is TGTGCCAGTAGTAGCCGGGAGGGGGGCTACGAGCAGTACTTC. The chain carries TRBV19 and TRBJ2-7; 8 nucleotides align to TRBD2. CDR1 and CDR2 (germline): LNHDA, SQIVND (reference sequence). This CDR3 region has 14 residues. V gave up 4 bases and J gave up 3 bases; unmatched junction bases: 5. The variable domain in full, with the rest retrieved from reference TRBV19 and TRBJ2-7, is DGGITQSPKYLFRKEGQNVTLSCEQNLNHDAMYWYRQDPGQGLRLIYYSQIVNDFQKGDIAEGYSVSREKKESFPLTVTSAQKNPTAFYLCASSSREGGYEQYFGPGTRLTVT.

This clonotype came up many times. CDR3 sequence reads: CASSLGSGGLNYGYTF. CDR3 nucleotide sequence: TGTGCCAGCAGCTTAGGTTCAGGGGGCCTAAACTATGGCTACACCTTC. The chain is built from TRBV7-8 and TRBJ1-2, with 8 bases lining up with TRBD1. This CDR3 is 16 amino acids long. Germline V CDR1 and CDR2: SGHVS, FQNEAQ. V was clipped by 1 base and J by 2 bases; unmatched bases: 6.